This T cell receptor (beta chain) was sequenced in a study of shared clonotypes between healthy human individuals (dated by TCRdb to the early 2020s). Study-wide context: A few men and two women, aged 18 to 49 years, made up the cohort. To increase sequencing depth and limit assay-specific biases, different laboratories used diverse techniques to prepare libraries and sequence TCR repertoires. Per donor, leukapheresis produced somewhere between about 0.94 and 9 billion PBMCs. The study deeply sequenced blood TCR repertoires of several healthy adults to estimate repertoire size and the extent of clonotype sharing between individuals. For each donor, CD4 naive and CD4 memory were each run on three plates, CD8 naive on two plates, and CD8 memory on one plate. Findings and caveats that apply to the study as a whole: Estimated clonotype richness was generally larger for naive than for memory subsets. Sampling was restricted to blood, and TCR repertoires in tissues likely differ from the TCR repertoires found in blood. Because the study included only a small number of donors, the genetic and exposure-history diversity represented was limited. When a few donors were compared, the shared fraction of clonotypes was around 5% for naive CD4, approximately 3.3% for naive CD8, more than 2% for memory CD4, and around 0.4% for memory CD8. Clonotypes shared by all four sorted-subset donors showed higher generation probabilities than non-shared clonotypes. Pairwise subsampling indicated that sequencing depth was expected to affect the degree of clonotype sharing among donors. Even with the large sequencing depth, rarefaction of the sorted-subset datasets indicated that sequencing was incomplete.

Via the germline V gene (reference sequence), CDR1 is MNHEY and CDR2 SMNVEV. V is reduced by 9 bases and J by 8 bases, leaving a spacing of 11 bases between them. Including the terminal cysteine and phenylalanine, the CDR3 comprises 11 residues. Just CDR3 DNA is preserved here, 33 bases in frame from base 1. On this clone itself: No antigen is known for it. Per-nucleotide qualities are absent, and no much larger clonotype sits a single base away.

Using the deep immunoSEQ assay, multiplex PCR amplified TCR CDR3 regions from genomic DNA. Genomic DNA extracted from each cell subset was distributed evenly over all wells of several immunoSEQ 96-well plates, and each plate served as one replicate. For sorted subsets, approximately 210 ng of genomic DNA, equivalent to some 30,000 T cell genomes, went into each replicate PCR. Purified libraries were measured with a Qubit 3.0 fluorometer, size-checked on a Bioanalyzer 2100, and measured again with the KAPA Library Quantification kit. Each immunoSEQ 96-well plate was sequenced on its own single-read 150-cycle Illumina NextSeq 550 flow cell. As for the original processing: The immunoSEQ output contained only junctional sequences without quality scores, so filtering could not match that applied to full-length reads. Sequences were annotated with PyIR, a Python wrapper for IgBLAST v1.9, using IMGT germline references to assign V/J genes and CDR3. Reads were removed for weak V/J assignments (E-value above 1e-6), missing CDR3, stop codons, out-of-frame junctions, or ambiguous translated residues. A V3J clonotype was defined by an identical inferred V gene, J gene, and CDR3 amino acid sequence. To compute the percentage overlap between repertoires, the number of shared unique clonotypes was divided by the size of the smaller repertoire. Richness of each repertoire was evaluated using RTK rarefaction, the Chao1 estimator, and Recon v2.1 estimates of unobserved clonotypes. Generation probabilities were computed with OLGA for all TCRbeta clonotypes obtained by the gDNA method from a few donors. The source is immuneACCESS, and TCRdb retained only in-frame sequences with V and J called. Part of the clones is not carried over; for the studies checked, unresolved V genes explain less than half of this, and the remainder is unexplained. V and J calls and clone size are those listed in that table; D and trimming were worked out from the DNA. The sample table records some 2,400,000 clones; approximately 94% of these occur just once. In total, the top ten clones hold about 0.13% of the sample.

The donors were healthy, HIV-negative adults with no recently reported acute infections or vaccinations. Every donor was a Caucasian adult residing in Nashville, Tennessee, USA. Magnetic negative selection was used to enrich CD4+ T cells, after which naive cells were positively selected on CD45RA and the negative fraction became the memory subset. Blood was obtained by leukapheresis, after which PBMCs were separated by Ficoll-Histopaque density gradient centrifugation and cryopreserved in liquid nitrogen vapor phase. Analytical flow cytometry was used to check the purity and quantity of every magnetically sorted T cell population. Genomic DNA was isolated from every sorted fraction and measured by UV absorbance on a Nanodrop 2000c.

In this chain, TRBV27 is recombined with TRBJ2-1, with the D gene uncertain. The sequenced material came from naive CD4+ T cells sorted from blood. The cell subset or site label for this specimen denotes: CD45RA+ positively selected. The receptor comes from a man between 18 and 29 years old in good health. The DNA sequence reads TGTGCCAGTAAAAGGGTCCATGAGCAGTTCTTC. Translated, it gives CASKRVHEQFF.